The following is a TCR beta chain sequence with its context. This specimen belongs to a study of control samples from healthy donors and cancer patients. The table came from immunoSEQ multiplex PCR; TCRdb's copy has only in-frame clones and leaves some out. The table has 400,000 to 450,000 clones, 80% to 95% seen once. V gave up 0 bases and J gave up 2 bases; unmatched junction bases: 8. The CDR3 length is 17 residues. Germline CDR1 and CDR2: LGHDT and YNNKEL (reference sequence). This sequence originates from a man aged 35-49 years with head and neck cancer. The gene calls are TRBV3-1 (or the pseudogene TRBV3-2) and TRBJ2-7; TRBD2 matches at 9 bases. Sequences were obtained from PBMCs. CDR3: CASSQEGAAGGAYEQYF. CDR3 bases: TGTGCCAGCAGCCAAGAAGGGGCGGCGGGAGGGGCCTACGAGCAGTACTTC.